Listed below are T cell receptor beta chains from one sample, sequenced in a study of beta chain features in type 1 diabetes. Measured with immunoSEQ multiplex PCR; TCRdb has only the in-frame clones, and not every one. Here the sample spans approximately 5,800 clones, 75% being singletons. The sequenced sample was Tregs from blood. The source of these receptors is a man younger than 35 in good health. The CDR3 runs from the conserved cysteine through the conserved F or W. Each record gives: J gene, D gene, V gene, clone size, CDR3 length, CDR3 protein, CDR3 DNA. D genes are given only for firm matches. Expanded clones are given a class, and other clones once, few, many or no size at all.

>TRBJ2-7|TRBD1|TRBV6-6|-|11
CASQGATEQYF
TGTGCCAGTCAGGGGGCTACCGAGCAGTACTTC
>TRBJ2-1|TRBD2|TRBV7-3|-|15
CASSLEAGEFHEQFF
TGTGCCAGCAGCTTAGAGGCGGGGGAATTTCATGAGCAGTTCTTC
>TRBJ2-1|TRBD2|TRBV7-9|few|15
CASSLGGGAYNEQFF
TGTGCCAGCAGCTTAGGCGGGGGAGCTTACAATGAGCAGTTCTTC
>TRBJ1-2|-|TRBV25-1|-|12
CASSTGYYGYTF
TGTGCCAGCAGTACAGGGTACTATGGCTACACCTTC
>TRBJ2-3|-|TRBV4-3|-|17
CASSQDVRGWRGDTQYF
TGCGCCAGCAGCCAAGATGTACGGGGGTGGCGTGGAGATACGCAGTATTTT
>TRBJ2-1|-|TRBV14|-|15
CASSQDPRVGSGQFF
TGTGCCAGCAGCCAAGATCCGAGGGTTGGGTCGGGGCAGTTCTTC
>TRBJ2-2|TRBD2|TRBV10-3|-|17
CAIPRASGGQNTGELFF
TGTGCCATCCCCCGCGCTAGCGGGGGCCAGAACACCGGGGAGCTGTTTTTT
>TRBJ2-5|TRBD2|TRBV7-2|-|17
CASSLDLAGGRQETQYF
TGTGCCAGCAGCTTAGATTTAGCGGGGGGGCGCCAAGAGACCCAGTACTTC
>TRBJ1-1|-|TRBV7-9|-|14
CASSPTNVNTEAFF
TGTGCCAGCAGCCCTACGAATGTGAACACTGAAGCTTTCTTT
>TRBJ2-1|TRBD2|TRBV7-9|-|16
CASSVAGGDSYNEQFF
TGTGCCAGCAGTGTAGCGGGGGGGGACTCCTACAATGAGCAGTTCTTC
>TRBJ2-1|TRBD2|TRBV29-1|-|16
CSVTAGLAGGLGTPFF
TGCAGCGTCACCGCCGGGCTAGCGGGGGGGCTAGGTACACCGTTCTTC
>TRBJ1-2|-|TRBV28|once|14
CASSYPRGVNGYTF
TGTGCCAGCAGTTACCCGCGCGGGGTAAATGGCTACACCTTC
>TRBJ2-7|TRBD2|TRBV5-1|few|16
CASSLATAGAFYEQYF
TGCGCCAGCAGCTTGGCCACAGCGGGGGCCTTTTACGAGCAGTACTTC
>TRBJ2-3|-|TRBV6-6|-|13
CASSYSAGNTQYF
TGTGCCAGCAGTTATTCGGCCGGGAATACGCAGTATTTT
>TRBJ2-7|-|TRBV7-2|few|15
CASSLSVVSSYEQYF
TGTGCCAGCAGCTTATCAGTAGTTAGCTCCTACGAGCAGTACTTC
>TRBJ2-2|-|TRBV7-9|few|12
CASAPLTGELFF
TGTGCCAGCGCCCCTCTAACCGGGGAGCTGTTTTTT
>TRBJ2-1|TRBD2|TRBV30|-|12
CAWSSGGNEQFF
TGTGCCTGGAGTTCGGGAGGGAATGAGCAGTTCTTC
>TRBJ2-7|-|TRBV5-4|once|13
CASSLSWGAEQYF
TGTGCCAGCAGCTTGAGTTGGGGCGCCGAGCAGTACTTC